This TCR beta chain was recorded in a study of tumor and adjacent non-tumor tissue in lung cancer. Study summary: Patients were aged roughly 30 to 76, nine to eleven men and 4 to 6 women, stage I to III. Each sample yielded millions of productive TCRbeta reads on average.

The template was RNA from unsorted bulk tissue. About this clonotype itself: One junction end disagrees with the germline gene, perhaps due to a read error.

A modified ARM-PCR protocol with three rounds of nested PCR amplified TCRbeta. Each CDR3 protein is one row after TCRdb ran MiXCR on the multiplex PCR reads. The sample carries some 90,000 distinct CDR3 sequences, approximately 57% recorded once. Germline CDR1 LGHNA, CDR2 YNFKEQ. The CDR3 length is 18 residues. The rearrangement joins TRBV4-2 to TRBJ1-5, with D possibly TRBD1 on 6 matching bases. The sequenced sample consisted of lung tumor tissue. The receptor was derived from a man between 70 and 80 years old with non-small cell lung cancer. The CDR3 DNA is TGTGCCAGCAGTGAAGGGAGGATGCAGGGGATGAGCAATCATCCCCAGCATTTT. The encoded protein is CASSEGRMQGMSNHPQHF.